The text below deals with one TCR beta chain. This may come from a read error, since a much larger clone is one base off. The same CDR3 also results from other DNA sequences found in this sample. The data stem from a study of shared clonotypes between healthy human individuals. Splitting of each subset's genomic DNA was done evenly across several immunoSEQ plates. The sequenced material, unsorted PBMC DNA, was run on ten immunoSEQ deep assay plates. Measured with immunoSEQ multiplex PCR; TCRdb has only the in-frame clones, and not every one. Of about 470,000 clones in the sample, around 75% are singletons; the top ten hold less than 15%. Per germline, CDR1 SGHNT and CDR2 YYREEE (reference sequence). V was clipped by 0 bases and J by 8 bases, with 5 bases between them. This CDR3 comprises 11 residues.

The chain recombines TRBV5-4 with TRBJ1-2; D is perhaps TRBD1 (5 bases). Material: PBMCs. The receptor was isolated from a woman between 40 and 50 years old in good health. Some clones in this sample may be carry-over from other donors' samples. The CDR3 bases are TGTGCCAGCAGCTTGGGGGGGGGCTACACCTTC. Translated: CASSLGGGYTF.